The clone carrying this T cell receptor beta chain was detected a few times. Its matching antigen is unknown. This entry is derived from a study of identical twins. Study-level results: Not following the same donors, the study drew its conclusions from cross-sectional statistical analysis. In monozygotic twins, models underestimated the sharing of out-of-frame TCR alpha. A lower insertion count was a feature of abundant cord blood beta clonotypes, with no such feature in memory repertoires.

This CDR3 has 15 residues. V lost 1 base, J lost 6 bases, and 15 bases lay in between. CDR1 and CDR2 from the germline V gene are SGHVS and FQNEAQ. TCRdb called the 5' RACE reads again in MiXCR, with one record for every CDR3 protein. This sample has roughly 250,000 distinct CDR3 sequences, with 6% to 8.5% found just once. This sample was shared with a second study, whose subject was yellow fever vaccine responses in identical twins.

The genes are TRBV7-8 and TRBJ1-1; D perhaps matches TRBD1 (5 bases). The clonotype comes from a woman aged 18-30 years in good health. Sequenced sample: CD8+ T cells sorted from blood. The CDR3 is CASSLGGFGDAEAFF. Written as DNA, the CDR3 is TGTGCCAGCAGCTTAGGCGGGTTCGGGGACGCTGAAGCTTTCTTT. Based on the CDR3 plus reference TRBV7-8 and TRBJ1-1, the full variable domain is GAGVSQSPRYKVAKRGQDVALRCDPISGHVSLFWYQQALGQGPEFLTYFQNEAQLDKSGLPSDRFFAERPEGSVSTLKIQRTQQEDSAVYLCASSLGGFGDAEAFFGQGTRLTVV.